This TCR beta chain derives from a study of cytomegalovirus exposure and HLA in healthy donors. Whole-study findings and limits: In vitro work confirmed that three CMV-associated chains recognize CMV antigens.

This CDR3 has 13 residues. V gave up 8 bases and J gave up 2 bases; unmatched junction bases: 6. Germline loops: CDR1 SQVTM, CDR2 ANQGSEA. As concerns this clone: As yet, its antigen is unknown.

Primers included in the PCR were 60 Vbeta and 13 Jbeta primers. The assay was immunoSEQ multiplex PCR, and TCRdb's table has in-frame clones only and misses some. The table includes about 55,000 clones, 77% detected once. The chain uses TRBV29-1 and TRBJ1-2; 9 positions match TRBD1. This receptor was taken from a female donor in good health and CMV-seronegative. Sequencing input: PBMCs. Here the CDR3 DNA reads TGCAGCACAGACAGGGGGTTAAACTATGGCTACACCTTC. It yields the protein CSTDRGLNYGYTF.